This T cell receptor beta chain was captured by sequencing in a study of identical twins. TCRdb fed the 5' RACE reads into MiXCR, producing one record per CDR3 protein. Found here are about 730,000 distinct CDR3 sequences, about 20% of them singletons; the top ten hold 4.3%. The germline V gene has CDR1 DFQATT and CDR2 SNEGSKA (reference sequence). This CDR3 has 15 residues. The V and J ends lost 3 bases and 0 bases respectively, with 14 bases between them. These same data were also listed under a study on T cells expressing NK-cell markers.

This clonotype was sampled from a woman in her late teens or twenties in good health. Sequenced: PBMCs. The chain recombines TRBV20-1 with TRBJ2-5, with a weak D call TRBD1 (6 bases). CDR3 nucleotides: TGCAGTGCTAGTCCACTCGGGACATACCAAGAGACCCAGTACTTC. It translates to CSASPLGTYQETQYF.